This is a list of T cell receptor beta chains from one sample in a study of blood T cell repertoires in COVID-19. The protocol was immunoSEQ multiplex PCR, while the TCRdb copy is restricted to in-frame clones and leaves out a portion. Among some 380,000 clones listed, 70% to 90% were seen once. Material: PBMCs or T cells enriched from blood (not recorded which). The receptor set was obtained from a man aged 25-45 years who had recovered from COVID-19. CDR3s include the opening cysteine and the closing phenylalanine or tryptophan. A D gene is named only where the DNA matches it firmly. Clone size appears in some rows only: once, few, many, or a class for an expanded clone.

len,abundance,v_gene,d_gene,j_gene,CDR3nt,CDR3aa
12,few,TRBV5-1,-,TRBJ1-2,TGCGCCAGCAGCCCCGGTGGCTATGGCTACACCTTC,CASSPGGYGYTF
13,-,TRBV2,-,TRBJ1-1,TGTGCCAGCAGTAAAGGGGAGGGCACTGAAGCTTTCTTT,CASSKGEGTEAFF
15,-,TRBV20-1,TRBD2,TRBJ2-3,TGCAGTGCTAGTGAGGCTAGCGGGGGGGCAGATACGCAGTATTTT,CSASEASGGADTQYF
11,once,TRBV12-3/TRBV12-4,-,TRBJ2-7,TGTGCCAGCAGTGACAGGTTTAAGCAGTACTTC,CASSDRFKQYF
14,-,TRBV30,-,TRBJ2-3,TGTGCCTGGACGGGACTCGAAAACACAGATACGCAGTATTTT,CAWTGLENTDTQYF
15,-,TRBV18,-,TRBJ1-6,TGTGCCAGCTCACCCGGGTGGGGGGATAATTCACCCCTCCACTTT,CASSPGWGDNSPLHF
15,few,TRBV5-4,-,TRBJ1-2,TGTGCCAGCAGCTTGGGATCCGGGGAGCTAGGTGGCTACACCTTC,CASSLGSGELGGYTF
15,-,TRBV2,-,TRBJ1-2,TGTGCCAGCAGTGAGAGGACAGCTCAAGACTATGGCTACACCTTC,CASSERTAQDYGYTF
15,once,TRBV10-3,-,TRBJ1-2,TGTGCCATCAGTGTATCGCAGGGACGGGGGAATGGCTACACCTTC,CAISVSQGRGNGYTF
19,-,TRBV3-1/TRBV3-2,TRBD1,TRBJ1-2,TGTGCCAGCAGCCAGATAACCGGGACAGGGGGCGCCTTTGACTATGGCTACACCTTC,CASSQITGTGGAFDYGYTF
13,-,TRBV6-5,TRBD1,TRBJ1-6,TGTGCCAGCGGGACAGGGTATAATTCACCCCTCCACTTT,CASGTGYNSPLHF
16,-,TRBV5-1,TRBD2,TRBJ2-3,TGCGCCAGCAGCTTGACAAGCGGGGGGACGAAAGATACGCAGTATTTT,CASSLTSGGTKDTQYF
15,once,TRBV5-6,-,TRBJ2-1,TGTGCCAGCAGCTTGTACCAACTAACATTAAATGAGCAGTTCTTC,CASSLYQLTLNEQFF
17,-,TRBV4-3,TRBD1,TRBJ1-1,TGCGCCAGCAGCCAAGACCCGGACAGGGGTTTCAACACTGAAGCTTTCTTT,CASSQDPDRGFNTEAFF
12,-,TRBV14,-,TRBJ2-2,TGTGCCAGCAGCCAGGCCGTCGGGGAGCTGTTTTTT,CASSQAVGELFF
17,-,TRBV13,TRBD2,TRBJ2-2,TGTGCCAGCAGCTCCGAAAGCGGGAAATTGAACACCGGGGAGCTGTTTTTT,CASSSESGKLNTGELFF
19,-,TRBV6-2/TRBV6-3,-,TRBJ2-6,TGTGCCAGCAGTTTGGCCCTGGCCTCGCTCAGCTCTGGGGCCAACGTCCTGACTTTC,CASSLALASLSSGANVLTF
13,-,TRBV7-9,TRBD1,TRBJ1-2,TGTGCCAGCAGCCTTGCAGGGGGCGAAGGCTACACCTTC,CASSLAGGEGYTF
15,-,TRBV27,TRBD1,TRBJ1-2,TGTGCCAGCAGTCCTCGGGACAGCCAGAACTATGGCTACACCTTC,CASSPRDSQNYGYTF
15,-,TRBV4-1,-,TRBJ2-7,TGCGCCAGCAGCCAACTTCAGGGGAGCTCCTACGAGCAGTACTTC,CASSQLQGSSYEQYF
13,-,TRBV12-3/TRBV12-4,-,TRBJ1-1,TGTGCCAGCAGCCACGACTGGAACACTGAAGCTTTCTTT,CASSHDWNTEAFF
15,-,TRBV9,TRBD2,TRBJ2-7,TGTGCCAGCAGCGTAGACCCCTCCGGGGGGGGCGAGCAGTACTTC,CASSVDPSGGGEQYF